The clone carrying this TCR beta chain has only a few counts. Antigen specificity is unknown. The data were taken from a study of T cell repertoires in cytomegalovirus infection. About the study: Through public TCR beta signatures, both CMV infection and matching HLA type were indicated.

Study-wide findings and caveats: Ex vivo responses were dominated by HLA-C-restricted CMV-specific TCR beta clonotypes. Accumulated public TCR beta family frequency recognized individuals carrying CMV together with the relevant HLA.

TCRdb independently ran MiXCR on the reads; one entry per CDR3 protein. The data hold 480,000 or so distinct CDR3 sequences, with approximately 10% observed a single time. The V gene lost 5 bases and the J gene lost 1 base, with 11 bases spanning the gap. CDR3 length: 14 residues. CDR1 and CDR2 from the germline V gene are LNHDA and SQIVND (reference sequence). The TCR originated in a human donor in good health (CMV status not recorded). Some clones in this sample may be carry-over from other donors' samples. The sequencing input was PBMCs. V usage is TRBV19 and J usage is TRBJ1-1; unclear D gene. The CDR3 nucleotides read TGTGCCAGTAGTTCACGGGGATGGAACACTGAAGCTTTCTTT. Its translation is CASSSRGWNTEAFF. The full variable domain, rest sourced from reference TRBV19 and TRBJ1-1, is DGGITQSPKYLFRKEGQNVTLSCEQNLNHDAMYWYRQDPGQGLRLIYYSQIVNDFQKGDIAEGYSVSREKKESFPLTVTSAQKNPTAFYLCASSSRGWNTEAFFGQGTRLTVV.